The present T cell receptor (beta chain) was sequenced within a study of blood T cell repertoires in COVID-19. The CDR3 spans 13 residues. The V gene end was trimmed by 3 bases and the J gene end by 4 bases; junction bases not matched to a gene: 2. Per the germline V gene, CDR1 is SQVTM and CDR2 is ANQGSEA. Clones were sequenced by immunoSEQ multiplex PCR, and TCRdb holds only the in-frame ones, with some missing. The table lists 130,000 to 150,000 clones, about 85% of them singletons, with 3.5% to 4.5% in the top ten. The chain links TRBV29-1 to TRBJ2-2, with 7 bases matching TRBD2. The receptor's source is a woman aged 35 to 49 who had been exposed to COVID-19. The sample consisted of PBMCs or T cells enriched from blood (not recorded which). The CDR3 sequence is CSVDPGGTGELFF. The CDR3, as DNA: TGCAGCGTTGACCCGGGGGGCACCGGGGAGCTGTTTTTT.